These 26 T cell receptor beta chains originate from one sample sequenced in a study of blood T cell repertoires in COVID-19. Libraries were prepared by immunoSEQ multiplex PCR; TCRdb keeps only in-frame clonotypes and omits some of them. The repertoire holds under 150,000 clones, with almost 80% as singletons. Sequencing input: peripheral blood. Receptors originate from a human donor in a cohort sampled during active COVID-19.

The J gene is TRBJ1-1, the V gene TRBV12-5; weak D call: TRBD1 (5 bases). V dropped 6 bases and J dropped 3 bases, with 14 bases sitting between them. CDR1 and CDR2 (germline): LGHNT, FRNRAP. This CDR3 region has 14 residues. CDR3 sequence: CASGPGGGYTEAFF. CDR3 in DNA: TGTGCTAGTGGACCCGGGGGTGGGTACACTGAAGCTTTCTTT.

V usage is TRBV2 and J usage is TRBJ2-7, with D maybe TRBD2 (5 bases). Trimming removed 0 bases at V and 4 bases at J, with 16 bases between. This CDR3 has 16 residues. Germline V gene data show CDR1 as SNHLY and CDR2 as FYNNEI. CDR3 amino acids: CASSEALRGAVYEQYF. Here the CDR3 DNA reads TGTGCCAGCAGTGAAGCGCTTCGGGGAGCGGTGTACGAGCAGTACTTC. Together with reference TRBV2 and TRBJ2-7, the CDR3 gives the full variable domain: EPEVTQTPSHQVTQMGQEVILRCVPISNHLYFYWYRQILGQKVEFLVSFYNNEISEKSEIFDDQFSVERPDGSNFTLKIRSTKLEDSAMYFCASSEALRGAVYEQYFGPGTRLTVT.

The chain carries TRBV18 and TRBJ1-1; the D gene is possibly TRBD1 (5 bases). Germline CDR1 reads KGHSH; CDR2 reads LQKENI. The V and J ends lost 3 bases and 8 bases respectively, with 16 bases between them. The CDR3 sequence is 14 residues long. CDR3 DNA: TGTGCCAGCTCACCCGTGGACGGGGGATTAGAAGCTTTCTTT. This gives the protein CASSPVDGGLEAFF.

The chain recombines TRBV5-5 with TRBJ2-5; 8 positions agree with TRBD2. Looked up from germline, CDR1 is SGHKS and CDR2 is YYEKEE (reference sequence). The CDR3 runs to 14 residues. With V trimmed by 0 bases and J by 5 bases, 3 bases remained unmatched. In nucleotides, the CDR3 is TGTGCCAGCAGCTTGGAGCGGGGGCGGGAGACCCAGTACTTC. Residues: CASSLERGRETQYF.

This sequence joins TRBV11-3 and TRBJ2-1; TRBD1 matches at 10 bases. The CDR3 spans 16 residues. CDR1 and CDR2 from the germline V gene are SGHNT and YENEEA. V shed 5 bases, J shed 5 bases, and the junction held 9 bases outside the gene matches. CDR3 sequence: CASSLWTGGPHNEQFF. The DNA for the CDR3 is TGTGCCAGCAGCCTCTGGACAGGGGGACCCCACAATGAGCAGTTCTTC.

This chain joins TRBV7-8 and TRBJ2-3; 12 positions agree with TRBD2. This CDR3 region has 18 residues. Germline V CDR1 and CDR2: SGHVS, FQNEAQ. After removal of 0 bases from V and 3 bases from J, the junction contained 7 bases not matched to a gene. CDR3 nucleotides: TGTGCCAGCAGCTTAGCATCCCCTCTAGCGGGAGGGACAGATACGCAGTATTTT. Protein: CASSLASPLAGGTDTQYF.

This clone was seen only once. The chain couples TRBV3-1 (or the pseudogene TRBV3-2) to TRBJ1-4, with D perhaps matching TRBD1 (5 bases). V lost 6 bases to trimming and J lost 0 bases, with 5 bases between them. This CDR3 comprises 13 residues. Germline CDR1 is LGHDT and CDR2 is YNNKEL (reference sequence). Here the CDR3 DNA reads TGTGCCAGCAGAGGGGCAACTAATGAAAAACTGTTTTTT. This encodes CASRGATNEKLFF.

The V gene is TRBV28, the J gene TRBJ1-1; D is unresolved. CDR1 is MDHEN and CDR2 is SYDVKM in the germline V gene. V was trimmed by 3 bases and J by 0 bases, leaving 8 bases between them. The CDR3 has 14 residues. DNA for the CDR3: TGTGCCAGCAGTTTTGTTGACTTGAACACTGAAGCTTTCTTT. Its translation: CASSFVDLNTEAFF. Together with reference TRBV28 and TRBJ1-1, the CDR3 gives the full variable domain: DVKVTQSSRYLVKRTGEKVFLECVQDMDHENMFWYRQDPGLGLRLIYFSYDVKMKEKGDIPEGYSVSREKKERFSLILESASTNQTSMYLCASSFVDLNTEAFFGQGTRLTVV.

This chain connects TRBV28 to TRBJ1-2, with 7 bases lining up with TRBD1. Trimming took 6 bases from V and 8 from J; bases not matched to a gene: 9. This CDR3 comprises 13 residues. The germline V gene encodes CDR1 MDHEN and CDR2 SYDVKM. DNA for the CDR3: TGTGCCAGCAGGACAGGGCGTCGCTTCGGCTACACCTTC. It is translated as CASRTGRRFGYTF.

V and J are TRBV29-1 and TRBJ1-3, with 7 bases that match TRBD1. Germline trimming cut 7 bases from V and 4 bases from J; bases unmatched to any gene: 16. The germline V gene has CDR1 SQVTM and CDR2 ANQGSEA. The CDR3 loop spans 16 amino acids. CDR3 region: CSARDRSDGEGNTIYF. The DNA of the CDR3 is TGCAGCGCCCGGGACAGAAGTGACGGTGAAGGAAACACCATATATTTT.

The rearrangement uses TRBV6-6 and TRBJ1-5; D not certain. Per germline, CDR1 MNHNY and CDR2 SVGAGI (reference sequence). Trimming took 2 bases from V and 7 from J, leaving 9 bases between them. CDR3 size: 13 residues. The CDR3 is CASSYTSQQPQHF. DNA of the CDR3: TGTGCCAGCAGTTACACGAGCCAACAGCCCCAGCATTTT.

The chain uses TRBV14 and TRBJ2-1; TRBD2 is a possible D gene (5 bases). Germline-derived CDR1 and CDR2 are SGHDN and FVKESK. V lost 0 bases to trimming and J lost 6 bases, with 9 bases between them. This CDR3 comprises 14 residues. The DNA for the CDR3 is TGTGCCAGCAGCCAAGAACTAGTCGGCAATGAGCAGTTCTTC. Translating it yields CASSQELVGNEQFF.

The chain uses TRBV28 and TRBJ2-7, with a possible D match to TRBD1 (6 bases). Germline V gene data show CDR1 as MDHEN and CDR2 as SYDVKM. V lost 4 bases to trimming and J lost 4 bases, with 20 bases between them. This CDR3 comprises 16 residues. CDR3 sequence (DNA): TGTGCCAGCAGTTCGACAGGCCAGGGATTCTCGTACGAGCAGTACTTC. Its translation: CASSSTGQGFSYEQYF.

This rearrangement joins TRBV7-9 to TRBJ2-3; 8 bases agree with TRBD2. Germline-derived CDR1 and CDR2 are SEHNR and FQNEAQ (reference sequence). The V and J ends lost 5 bases and 1 base, in that order; junction bases with no gene match: 5. The CDR3 totals 15 residues. The CDR3: CASSPPGGGTDTQYF. The CDR3 nucleotides are TGTGCCAGCAGCCCTCCGGGGGGGGGCACAGATACGCAGTATTTT.

This chain connects TRBV28 to TRBJ2-7, with D perhaps matching TRBD2 (6 bases). Germline CDR1 MDHEN, CDR2 SYDVKM. V was shortened by 5 bases and J by 7 bases, with 12 bases between the two germline ends. The length of the CDR3 is 12 residues. CDR3: CASSRRRGEQYF. CDR3 nucleotides: TGTGCCAGCAGTCGACGACGGGGGGAGCAGTACTTC.

This clone occurred many times. The chain joins TRBV5-6 to TRBJ1-4; TRBD1 matches 9 bases. Germline CDR1 and CDR2: SGHDT and YYEEEE. J lost 7 bases, V lost 4 bases, and 5 bases had no gene match. The CDR3 is 14 amino acids. In DNA, the CDR3 is TGTGCCAGCAGCCCGACAGGGGGAGGTGAAAAACTGTTTTTT. Encoded protein: CASSPTGGGEKLFF.

The chain combines TRBV7-2 with TRBJ2-5, with D unclear. The V end was cut by 1 base, the J end by 3 bases, with 6 bases between. This CDR3 has 13 amino acids. Per the germline V gene, CDR1 is SGHTA and CDR2 is FQGNSA. The CDR3 DNA follows: TGTGCCAGCAGCTTAGTTAGTGAAGAGACCCAGTACTTC. Amino acid sequence: CASSLVSEETQYF.

The genes are TRBV6-5 and TRBJ2-5; tentatively, D is TRBD2 (5 bases). Trimming pared 5 bases from V and 3 bases from J, leaving 13 bases between. The V gene's germline CDR1 is MNHEY and CDR2 SVGAGI. The CDR3 sequence is 14 residues long. The CDR3 region is CASSPTGIEETQYF. DNA for the CDR3: TGTGCCAGCAGTCCAACCGGGATCGAAGAGACCCAGTACTTC.

This clone was detected only a few times. The chain uses TRBV27 and TRBJ1-6; D remains unclear. The V gene lost 5 bases and the J gene lost 10 bases, with 15 bases spanning the gap. CDR3 size: 14 residues. Germline CDR1 MNHEY, CDR2 SMNVEV (reference sequence). The CDR3 region has the DNA TGTGCCAGCAGTGTCGGGAGAGCGAACTCACCCCTCCACTTT. Residues: CASSVGRANSPLHF.

This clone was seen more than once but under ten times. The chain employs TRBV20-1 and TRBJ2-5, with 11 positions matching TRBD2. This CDR3 region has 13 residues. Trimming cost V 3 bases and J 5 bases; bases outside gene matches: 2. CDR1 and CDR2 (germline): DFQATT, SNEGSKA (reference sequence). The CDR3 nucleotides read TGCAGTGCTAGTCTAGCGGGGGGTGAGACCCAGTACTTC. Its translation is CSASLAGGETQYF.

In this sample, this clone turned up once. This chain connects TRBV5-5 to TRBJ2-3; D is ambiguous. The CDR3 has 12 residues. Germline CDR1 reads SGHKS; CDR2 reads YYEKEE (reference sequence). The germline V and J ends were trimmed by 2 bases and 12 bases, with 13 bases remaining between them. CDR3 DNA sequence: TGTGCCAGCAGCTTAGCTACCCTCCCCCAGTATTTT. Residues: CASSLATLPQYF.

The rearrangement links TRBV21-1 to TRBJ2-7; the DNA was not used to check the table's D call, TRBD1. TRBV21-1 is marked as a pseudogene. The CDR3 runs 16 residues. CDR3: CASSTVRDRSSYEQYF. The CDR3 DNA is TGTGCCAGCAGCACGGTACGGGACAGGAGCTCCTACGAGCAGTACTTC.

The chain employs TRBV6-5 and TRBJ1-4, with 7 positions matching TRBD1. The CDR3 has 14 residues. The germline V gene encodes CDR1 MNHEY and CDR2 SVGAGI. J gave up 6 bases and V 7 bases, and 8 bases lay outside the gene matches. The CDR3 loop is CASKPDRVYEKLFF. The CDR3 DNA reads as TGTGCCAGCAAACCCGACAGGGTATATGAAAAACTGTTTTTT.

The gene calls are TRBV4-3 and TRBJ2-6; no clear D gene. This CDR3 has 15 amino acids. Deletions cut 4 bases from V and 1 base from J, with 8 bases between. CDR1 LGHNA and CDR2 YSLEER come from the germline V gene. The CDR3 spells CASSPTSSGANVLTF. The CDR3 nucleotides read TGCGCCAGCAGCCCGACTTCATCTGGGGCCAACGTCCTGACTTTC.

The J gene is TRBJ2-1, the V gene TRBV4-3; TRBD2 is a possible D gene (5 bases). CDR3 length: 13 residues. Looked up from germline, CDR1 is LGHNA and CDR2 is YSLEER. V lost 4 bases to trimming and J lost 8 bases, with 12 bases between them. The CDR3, as DNA: TGCGCCAGCAGCCCTTCCGGGGAAGATGAGCAGTTCTTC. Its protein product is CASSPSGEDEQFF.

This clone has at least ten counts. The chain carries TRBV7-2 and TRBJ2-7, with TRBD1 identical over 7 bases. CDR1 is SGHTA and CDR2 is FQGNSA in the germline V gene. This CDR3 has 16 amino acids. The V gene end was trimmed by 5 bases and the J gene end by 4 bases; junction bases not matched to a gene: 14. As DNA, the CDR3 is TGTGCCAGCAGCCCCCGCCGAACCGGGACAGCTTACGAGCAGTACTTC. Its protein is CASSPRRTGTAYEQYF.